The T cell receptor beta chain under discussion was sequenced for a study of identical twins. TCRdb independently ran MiXCR on the 5' RACE reads; one entry per CDR3 protein. The sample has 400,000 to 600,000 distinct CDR3 sequences; 20% to 25% are singletons. The CDR3 covers 15 residues. V dropped 8 bases and J dropped 1; count of bases not matched to a gene: 5. This clonotype was found many times. This sample also belongs to another study, concerning yellow fever vaccine responses in identical twins.

The TCR originated in a woman younger than 30 in good health. The chain links TRBV12-3 or TRBV12-4 to TRBJ2-5, with 12 bases aligning to TRBD2. The sequenced sample consisted of CD4+ T cells sorted from blood. CDR3 nucleotides: TGTGCCAGCCGTAGACTAGCGGGGGCCCAAGAGACCCAGTACTTC. Protein: CASRRLAGAQETQYF.